This T cell receptor (beta chain) stems from a study of metastatic and nonmetastatic thyroid tumors. Study details: Across peripheral blood and tumor or nodule tissue samples taken from malignant and benign thyroid patients, the repertoires were compared with one another.

Per the original methods: Construction of a distant-metastasis classifier for papillary thyroid cancer relied on CDR3 differences across clinicopathological groups. Through MiXCR, TCRdb re-clonotyped the PCR reads. What appears here as the V and J calls and clone size reflects TCRdb's work, not the paper's. The sample records 19,000 or so clones, 20% to 30% being singletons. All patients were untreated before thyroid surgery. Study-wide results and caveats: Reportedly, malignant thyroid tumors had significantly higher TCR beta diversity than benign nodules, in blood and tumor.

The CDR3 loop spans 16 amino acids. V shed 3 bases and J shed 6 bases, with 20 bases lying between them. Germline values: CDR1 SGHDT, CDR2 YYEEEE. Details on this clone: Its antigen is still unknown.

The V and J genes are TRBV5-6 and TRBJ2-3; D possibly corresponds to TRBD2 (7 bases). The sequence was obtained from a female donor with papillary thyroid cancer or a benign thyroid nodule (not recorded which). Some clones in this sample may be carry-over from other donors' samples. Sequenced sample: blood. This CDR3 reads CASSSKGRGARDTQYF. As DNA, the CDR3 is TGTGCCAGCAGCTCCAAAGGGAGGGGGGCGAGGGATACGCAGTATTTT.